One TCR beta chain is described in this entry. As processed by the authors: Reference gene primer amplification in the assay estimated nucleated cell counts. Method: immunoSEQ multiplex PCR; TCRdb's copy keeps in-frame clones and lacks some. That table furnishes V, J and clone size, whereas the DNA furnished D and trimming. The sample records around 64,000 clones, over 75% being singletons. The entry originates in a study of blood T cell repertoires in COVID-19. Study at large: Both acute and convalescent COVID-19 samples were obtained from the United States, Italy and Spain. Sources were T cells, B-cell-depleted T cells, or PBMCs; the material itself was cDNA or gDNA.

Germline values: CDR1 MNHNS, CDR2 SASEGT. Trimming removed 3 bases from V and 2 bases from J, with 7 bases in between. The CDR3 spans 14 residues. This TCR came from a man between 45 and 60 years old with active COVID-19. The chain uses TRBV6-1 and TRBJ2-2; D call uncertain. The source material was peripheral blood. The CDR3 here is CASSEFSNTGELFF. The CDR3 DNA sequence: TGTGCCAGCAGTGAGTTCTCCAACACCGGGGAGCTGTTTTTT.